This T cell receptor beta chain was identified in a study of T cells in Graves' hyperthyroidism and ophthalmopathy. Study details: Pretreatment peripheral blood was obtained at initial diagnosis.

The CDR3 regions of TCR beta were amplified from RNA transcripts. When the TCR CDR3 underwent first-round RT-PCR, the HTBI primer set was used. One entry per CDR3 protein, called by TCRdb with MiXCR from the multiplex PCR reads. There are some 400,000 distinct CDR3 sequences in the sample; less than 15% occur only once, and roughly 20% lies in the top ten. Each diagnosis drew on symptoms, thyroxine, TRAb, thyroid ultrasound and orbital computed tomography findings. In the case of this clonotype: Its antigen is as yet unknown.

General observations from the study: Within blood appeared most thyroid clonotypes that had expanded above 0.001.

The clonotype was recovered from a young man with Graves' hyperthyroidism that later progressed to Graves' ophthalmopathy. The sequencing input was blood.

The CDR3 is CASSGFTSTDTQYF. CDR3 DNA sequence: TGTGCCAGCAGTGGTTTCACTAGCACAGATACGCAGTATTTT. This rearrangement joins TRBV25-1 to TRBJ2-3; no clear D. Trimming took 4 bases from V and 0 from J, leaving 8 bases between them. The CDR3 contains 14 residues. Germline V gives CDR1 MGHDK, CDR2 SYGVNS.